This entry lists 21 T cell receptor beta chains sequenced from one sample in a study of blood T cell repertoires in COVID-19. Assay used: immunoSEQ multiplex PCR; TCRdb lists only in-frame clones, some missing. The sample has tens of thousands of clones; about 90% are singletons. Material for sequencing was peripheral blood. The receptors were gathered from a man older than 75 in a cohort sampled during active COVID-19.

The rearrangement joins TRBV9 to TRBJ2-2; 14 nucleotides align to TRBD2. Germline CDR1 and CDR2: SGDLS and YYNGEE. The CDR3 has 17 amino acids. J was trimmed by 3 bases and V by 4 bases; bases with no gene match: 5. Here the CDR3 DNA reads TGTGCCAGCAGCCATCGGACTAGCGGGGGGTACACCGGGGAGCTGTTTTTT. Its translation is CASSHRTSGGYTGELFF. The whole variable domain, remainder taken from reference TRBV9 and TRBJ2-2, is DSGVTQTPKHLITATGQRVTLRCSPRSGDLSVYWYQQSLDQGLQFLIQYYNGEERAKGNILERFSAQQFPDLHSELNLSSLELGDSALYFCASSHRTSGGYTGELFFGEGSRLTVL.

The V and J genes are TRBV5-4 and TRBJ2-1; 10 nucleotides align to TRBD2. V trimming: 4 bases; J trimming: 1 base; junction bases outside the gene matches: 2. Germline CDR1 and CDR2: SGHNT and YYREEE (reference sequence). The CDR3 contains 15 residues. CDR3: CASSKTSGSYNEQFF. The CDR3 nucleotides are TGTGCCAGCAGCAAGACTAGCGGGTCCTACAATGAGCAGTTCTTC.

The chain uses TRBV5-1 and TRBJ2-2, with 7 bases lining up with TRBD1. The CDR3 length is 15 residues. Germline values: CDR1 SGHRS, CDR2 YFSETQ. The V and J ends lost 0 bases and 4 bases, in that order; junction bases with no gene match: 3. CDR3 in DNA: TGCGCCAGCAGCTTGGGGGGACAGCTCACCGGGGAGCTGTTTTTT. This sequence encodes CASSLGGQLTGELFF.

The J gene is TRBJ2-7, the V gene TRBV12-5, with TRBD1 matching over 11 bases. The CDR3 length is 16 residues. The V segment lost 2 bases and the J segment 6 bases; nucleotides outside the gene matches: 9. Germline V CDR1 and CDR2: LGHNT, FRNRAP. The CDR3 DNA follows: TGTGCTAGTGGTTTGACAGGACAGGGGGCGCGTTTCGAGCAGTACTTC. As protein: CASGLTGQGARFEQYF.

V is TRBV19 and J is TRBJ1-4, with 10 positions matching TRBD1. The V gene's germline CDR1 is LNHDA and CDR2 SQIVND (reference sequence). This CDR3 comprises 16 residues. J lost 4 bases, V lost 7 bases, and 9 bases had no gene match. DNA for the CDR3: TGTGCCAGTAATCGACAGGGGGCAAGGATTAATGAAAAACTGTTTTTT. Protein sequence: CASNRQGARINEKLFF.

The rearrangement uses TRBV6-5 and TRBJ1-4, with TRBD1 identical over 7 bases. The CDR3 loop spans 16 amino acids. V trimming: 4 bases; J trimming: 0 bases; junction bases outside the gene matches: 5. Germline V gene lookup returns CDR1 MNHEY and CDR2 SVGAGI. The chain's CDR3 is CASSWGQQATNEKLFF. Here the CDR3 DNA reads TGTGCCAGCAGTTGGGGACAGCAAGCAACTAATGAAAAACTGTTTTTT.

The V gene is TRBV3-1 (or the pseudogene TRBV3-2), the J gene TRBJ1-4; TRBD1 aligns across 7 bases. Germline lookup yields CDR1 LGHDT and CDR2 YNNKEL (reference sequence). Germline trimming cut 4 bases from V and 8 bases from J; bases unmatched to any gene: 10. The CDR3 length is 15 residues. CDR3 sequence reads: CASSPVRGGVEKLFF. In nucleotides, the CDR3 is TGTGCCAGCAGCCCTGTCAGAGGGGGCGTCGAAAAACTGTTTTTT.

This clone was counted only a few times. The chain uses TRBV9 and TRBJ2-7, with a weak D call TRBD1 (6 bases). Per germline, CDR1 SGDLS and CDR2 YYNGEE. There are 14 residues in the CDR3. With 6 bases removed from V and 2 bases from J, the gap between germline ends came to 15 bases. The DNA of the CDR3 is TGTGCCAGCAACCCTGGGGGCCGCGCCTACGAGCAGTACTTC. This codes for CASNPGGRAYEQYF.

V usage is TRBV27 and J usage is TRBJ2-4; 11 bases are a match to TRBD1. With V trimmed by 5 bases and J by 9 bases, 3 bases remained unmatched. Germline V gene sequence: CDR1 MNHEY, CDR2 SMNVEV (reference sequence). The CDR3 runs to 13 residues. The CDR3 here is CASSRGQGGIQYF. The CDR3 DNA is TGTGCCAGCAGTAGGGGACAGGGGGGCATTCAGTACTTC.

The chain has TRBV7-9 and TRBJ1-2; 7 nucleotides line up with TRBD1. Germline assignment: CDR1 SEHNR and CDR2 FQNEAQ (reference sequence). This CDR3 contains 13 residues. Germline trimming cut 4 bases from V and 1 base from J; bases unmatched to any gene: 0. The CDR3 loop reads CASSWDSNYGYTF. In nucleotides, the CDR3 is TGTGCCAGCAGCTGGGACAGTAACTATGGCTACACCTTC.

Points on this clone: Distinct nucleotide sequences in the sample also encode this CDR3. The chain links TRBV5-1 to TRBJ1-5, with D possibly being TRBD1 (6 bases). In germline, CDR1 is SGHRS, CDR2 YFSETQ. The ends were cut back, 0 bases at V and 2 bases at J, with 6 bases in the middle. CDR3 length: 14 amino acids. DNA of the CDR3: TGCGCCAGCAGCTTGGAGGGGGGCAATCAGCCCCAGCATTTT. It encodes CASSLEGGNQPQHF.

This clone has a single count. The V and J genes are TRBV6-5 and TRBJ2-7, with 8 bases lining up with TRBD1. The CDR3 runs 15 residues. Germline CDR1 and CDR2: MNHEY and SVGAGI. Germline trimming cut 6 bases from V and 6 bases from J; bases unmatched to any gene: 13. The CDR3 loop reads CASRAPGQGLGEQYF. CDR3 coding DNA: TGTGCCAGCAGGGCCCCCGGACAGGGCTTAGGCGAGCAGTACTTC.

The genes are TRBV5-1 and TRBJ1-1, with a weak D call TRBD1 (6 bases). Trimming left V 4 bases short and J 3 bases short, with 16 bases between. CDR3 length: 15 amino acids. CDR1 is SGHRS, CDR2 YFSETQ, per germline. This CDR3 is CASSTRQVGDTEAFF. As DNA, the CDR3 is TGCGCCAGCAGCACCCGACAGGTTGGGGACACTGAAGCTTTCTTT.

This chain uses TRBV9 with TRBJ2-2, with D tentatively TRBD1 (6 bases). Deletions cut 1 base from V and 5 bases from J, with 9 bases between. Per germline, CDR1 SGDLS and CDR2 YYNGEE. The CDR3 spans 14 residues. The CDR3 DNA reads as TGTGCCAGCAGCGTACAGGGGCAGACCGGGGAGCTGTTTTTT. This codes for CASSVQGQTGELFF.

V is TRBV5-8 and J is TRBJ1-4; 9 bases match TRBD1. This CDR3 contains 16 residues. In germline, CDR1 is SGHTS, CDR2 YDEGEE. J gave up 3 bases and V 0 bases, and 3 bases lay outside the gene matches. CDR3 residues: CASSLGQGVSNEKLFF. In nucleotides, the CDR3 is TGTGCCAGCAGCTTGGGACAGGGGGTGTCTAATGAAAAACTGTTTTTT.

The chain recombines TRBV10-3 with TRBJ1-5; 10 bases agree with TRBD1. With 3 bases clipped from V and 9 bases from J, the junction kept 8 bases outside the gene matches. The V gene's germline CDR1 is ENHRY and CDR2 SYGVKD. This CDR3 has 15 amino acids. The CDR3 nucleotides read TGTGCCATCAGTGAATCCGGGACAGGGGCGGCGCCCCAGCATTTT. Its translation is CAISESGTGAAPQHF.

This clone was recorded a few times. The chain carries TRBV9 and TRBJ1-3; tentative D call: TRBD1 (6 bases). V was pared by 3 bases and J by 6 bases, with 7 bases between. From germline, CDR1 is SGDLS and CDR2 YYNGEE. The CDR3 covers 12 residues. DNA of the CDR3: TGTGCCAGCAGCGAGGGGGAAAACACCATATATTTT. This codes for CASSEGENTIYF.

This sequence joins TRBV10-3 and TRBJ2-3; tentatively, D is TRBD1 (5 bases). Deletions cut 3 bases from V and 1 base from J, with 14 bases between. From germline, CDR1 is ENHRY and CDR2 SYGVKD. The CDR3 is 16 amino acids. The CDR3 DNA is TGTGCCATCAGTGAAGGGTGGCAGGGCGGCACAGATACGCAGTATTTT. This translates into CAISEGWQGGTDTQYF.

V is TRBV5-4 and J is TRBJ2-6; D may be TRBD2 (5 bases). The germline V gene encodes CDR1 SGHNT and CDR2 YYREEE (reference sequence). CDR3 length: 15 amino acids. Trimming shortened V by 4 bases and J by 0 bases, and 8 bases separated the two germline ends. For the CDR3, the DNA is TGTGCCAGCAGCCCGGGGAGCTCTGGGGCCAACGTCCTGACTTTC. Protein product: CASSPGSSGANVLTF.

Written as DNA, the CDR3 is TGCGCCAGCAGCCGATGGGGTGGTTTAGGGACTAATGGCTACACCTTC. Translated, it gives CASSRWGGLGTNGYTF. J is TRBJ1-2 and V is TRBV4-1, with a possible D match to TRBD1 (5 bases). Trimming took off 4 bases at V and 6 bases at J, with 21 bases between the two ends. The V gene's germline CDR1 is MGHRA and CDR2 YSYEKL. The CDR3 has 16 residues.

The chain joins TRBV19 to TRBJ2-7; 7 bases align to TRBD2. J lost 3 bases, V lost 3 bases, and 5 bases had no gene match. CDR1 and CDR2 (germline): LNHDA, SQIVND (reference sequence). CDR3 size: 14 residues. The CDR3 here is CASSMGEGNYEQYF. The CDR3, as DNA: TGTGCCAGTAGTATGGGGGAGGGGAACTACGAGCAGTACTTC.